This record concerns one TCR beta chain sequence. Its cognate antigen is unknown. This entry is derived from a study of cytomegalovirus exposure and HLA in healthy donors. The V and J ends lost 4 bases and 0 bases respectively, with 13 bases between them. The V gene's germline CDR1 is MNHEY and CDR2 SMNVEV (reference sequence). This CDR3 region has 16 residues. Though nominally healthy at sampling, donors likely had unrecorded immune exposures. This PCR relied on a set of 60 Vbeta primers and 13 Jbeta primers. The protocol was immunoSEQ multiplex PCR, while the TCRdb copy is restricted to in-frame clones and leaves out a portion. Here the sample spans about 280,000 clones, roughly 89% being singletons. General observations from the study: Rarity marked most TCR sequences, yet some public TCRs occurred in many donors. A missense DCLRE1C variant was associated with V- and J-gene trimming of TCR beta chains in a later analysis, and an independent cohort replicated the association.

The TCR sequence derives from a woman in her late teens or twenties in good health and CMV-seronegative. The V gene is TRBV27, the J gene TRBJ2-1; weak D call: TRBD2 (6 bases). The specimen sequenced was PBMCs. The CDR3 coding sequence is TGTGCCAGCAGTTGGGACTCTCCGAGCTCCTACAATGAGCAGTTCTTC. This codes for CASSWDSPSSYNEQFF.